This TCR beta chain was profiled in a study of T cells in Graves' hyperthyroidism and ophthalmopathy. RNA transcripts were the template for amplifying TCR beta CDR3 regions. Carried out on the TCR CDR3, a first-round RT-PCR used the HTBI primer set. TCRdb used MiXCR to reprocess the multiplex PCR reads, holding one entry per CDR3 protein. The sample carries over 450,000 distinct CDR3 sequences, 17% recorded once. There are many counts of this clonotype. Germline CDR1 reads SGHAT; CDR2 reads FQNNGV. V was clipped by 4 bases and J by 6 bases; unmatched bases: 8. The CDR3 sequence is 16 residues long. The sequence came from a woman younger than 30 with Graves' ophthalmopathy. The material sequenced was blood. The chain carries TRBV11-2 and TRBJ2-3; the match to TRBD2 covers 12 bases. CDR3: CASSSTSGGPVDTQYF. The DNA of the CDR3 is TGTGCCAGCAGCTCGACTAGCGGGGGCCCGGTCGATACGCAGTATTTT.